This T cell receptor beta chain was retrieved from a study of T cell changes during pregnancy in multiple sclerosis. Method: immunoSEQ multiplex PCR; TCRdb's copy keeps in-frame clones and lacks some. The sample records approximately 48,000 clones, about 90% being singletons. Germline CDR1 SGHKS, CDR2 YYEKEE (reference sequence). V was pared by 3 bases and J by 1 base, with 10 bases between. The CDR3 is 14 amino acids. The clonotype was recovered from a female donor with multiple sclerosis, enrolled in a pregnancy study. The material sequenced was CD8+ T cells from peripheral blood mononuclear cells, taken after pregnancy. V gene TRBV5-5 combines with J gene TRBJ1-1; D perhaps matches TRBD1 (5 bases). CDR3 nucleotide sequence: TGTGCCAGCAGCTCAAATGGACAGAACACTGAAGCTTTCTTT. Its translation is CASSSNGQNTEAFF.